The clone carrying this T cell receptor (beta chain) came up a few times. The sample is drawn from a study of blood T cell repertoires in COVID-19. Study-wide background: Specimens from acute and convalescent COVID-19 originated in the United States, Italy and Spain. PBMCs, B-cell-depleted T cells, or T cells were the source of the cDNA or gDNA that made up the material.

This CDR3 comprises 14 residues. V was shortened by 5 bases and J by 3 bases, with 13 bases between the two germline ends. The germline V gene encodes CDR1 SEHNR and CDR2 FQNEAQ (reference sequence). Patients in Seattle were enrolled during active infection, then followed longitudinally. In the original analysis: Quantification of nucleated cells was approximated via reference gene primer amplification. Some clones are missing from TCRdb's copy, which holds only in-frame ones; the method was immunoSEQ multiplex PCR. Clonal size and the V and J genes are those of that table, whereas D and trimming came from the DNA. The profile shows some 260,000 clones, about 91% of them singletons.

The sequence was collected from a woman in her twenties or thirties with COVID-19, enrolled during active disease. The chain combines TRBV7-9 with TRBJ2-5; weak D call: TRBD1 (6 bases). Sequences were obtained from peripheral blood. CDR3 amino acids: CASSRSPGEETQYF. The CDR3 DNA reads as TGTGCCAGCAGCCGATCCCCAGGGGAAGAGACCCAGTACTTC. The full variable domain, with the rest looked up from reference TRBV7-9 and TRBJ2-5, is DTGVSQNPRHKITKRGQNVTFRCDPISEHNRLYWYRQTLGQGPEFLTYFQNEAQLEKSRLLSDRFSAERPKGSFSTLEIQRTEQGDSAMYLCASSRSPGEETQYFGPGTRLLVL.